The subject of this entry is one T cell receptor (beta chain). Antigen unknown. Version v3.0 of the immunoSEQ assay was performed at survey level. Produced via immunoSEQ multiplex PCR; TCRdb's table is partial and in-frame only. Seen here are 20,000 to 30,000 clones, about 76% observed once, and the top ten hold around 15%. This specimen comes from a study of long-term antiretroviral therapy in people with HIV. There were about 1-10 million cryopreserved PBMC in the samples before DNA extraction. Germline V gene lookup returns CDR1 MNHEY and CDR2 SMNVEV (reference sequence). This CDR3 spans 17 amino acids. V was clipped by 6 bases and J by 4 bases; unmatched bases: 14. General study points: Relative to control repertoires, HIV repertoires exhibited narrower CDR3 length ranges.

The sequencing here drew on unsorted PBMCs, taken at the start of antiretroviral therapy, before treatment. This TCR was recovered from a woman under 30 with HIV. V gene TRBV27 combines with J gene TRBJ2-1; 8 bases line up with TRBD1. CDR3 nucleotide sequence: TGTGCCAGCAGCCCACCTTTGGGGACAGGTTTATACAATGAGCAGTTCTTC. This gives the protein CASSPPLGTGLYNEQFF.